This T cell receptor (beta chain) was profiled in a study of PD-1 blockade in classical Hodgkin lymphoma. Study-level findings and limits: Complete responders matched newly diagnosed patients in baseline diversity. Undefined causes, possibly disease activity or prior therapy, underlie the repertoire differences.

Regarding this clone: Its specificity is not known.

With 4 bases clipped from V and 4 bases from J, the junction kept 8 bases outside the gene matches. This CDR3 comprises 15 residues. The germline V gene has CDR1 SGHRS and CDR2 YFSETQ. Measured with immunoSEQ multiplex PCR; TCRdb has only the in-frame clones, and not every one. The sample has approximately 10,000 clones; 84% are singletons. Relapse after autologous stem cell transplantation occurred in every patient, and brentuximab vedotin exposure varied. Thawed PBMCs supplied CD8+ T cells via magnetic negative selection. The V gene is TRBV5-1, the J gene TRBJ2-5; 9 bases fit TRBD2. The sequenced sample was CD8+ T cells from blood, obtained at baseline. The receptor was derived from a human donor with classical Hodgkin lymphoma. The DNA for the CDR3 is TGCGCCAGCAGCCCTGCAGCGGGAGGCCCAGAGACCCAGTACTTC. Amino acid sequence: CASSPAAGGPETQYF.